Below are 21 T cell receptor beta chains sequenced from a single sample in a study of T-cell memory formation after mild COVID-19. TCRdb redid the calling of the 5' RACE reads with MiXCR, one entry per CDR3 protein. Of 350,000 to 450,000 distinct CDR3 sequences in the sample, 20% were seen once. Input material: PBMCs or a T cell subset sorted from them (not recorded which). The receptors come from an adult woman who had mild COVID-19 (a few samples of this study predate the infection). Cell type and time point are not known.

This clonotype was found many times. V gene TRBV24-1 combines with J gene TRBJ2-3; 10 bases match TRBD2. V was pared by 1 base and J by 1 base, with 7 bases of the junction left unmatched. Germline loops: CDR1 KGHDR, CDR2 SFDVKD. The CDR3 covers 18 residues. The DNA of the CDR3 is TGTGCCACCAGTGATTTAACTAGGGGGACTAGCGGCACAGATACGCAGTATTTT. Protein: CATSDLTRGTSGTDTQYF.

The V and J genes are TRBV7-6 and TRBJ1-5, with D uncertain. The germline V gene has CDR1 SGHVS and CDR2 FNYEAQ. The V end lost 3 bases, the J end lost 1 base, and 10 bases lay between the germline ends. This CDR3 is 15 amino acids long. CDR3 in amino acids: CASSFYMGSNQPQHF. The DNA for the CDR3 is TGTGCCAGCAGCTTCTATATGGGAAGCAATCAGCCCCAGCATTTT. The variable domain in full, completed from reference TRBV7-6 and TRBJ1-5, reads GAGVSQSPRYKVTKRGQDVALRCDPISGHVSLYWYRQALGQGPEFLTYFNYEAQQDKSGLPNDRFSAERPEGSISTLTIQRTEQRDSAMYRCASSFYMGSNQPQHFGDGTRLSIL.

This clonotype was seen a handful of times. The J gene is TRBJ2-1, the V gene TRBV7-8; the match to TRBD2 covers 12 bases. There are 18 residues in the CDR3. The trim removed 5 bases at V and 7 bases at J, leaving 15 bases unmatched. Germline values: CDR1 SGHVS, CDR2 FQNEAQ. CDR3 nucleotides: TGTGCCAGCAGCAGCTTAACCCGGGCTCTAGCGGGAGGGAATGAGCAGTTCTTC. Translating it yields CASSSLTRALAGGNEQFF.

At least ten counts were recorded for this clonotype. The rearrangement joins TRBV7-9 to TRBJ1-2, with 8 bases fitting TRBD1. The V gene end was trimmed by 5 bases and the J gene end by 8 bases; junction bases not matched to a gene: 7. This CDR3 is built from 13 residues. Germline V gene lookup returns CDR1 SEHNR and CDR2 FQNEAQ (reference sequence). CDR3 sequence (DNA): TGTGCCAGCAGCCGACAGGGGAGTAGCGGCTACACCTTC. This gives the protein CASSRQGSSGYTF.

The table lists this clonotype with a few counts. The J gene is TRBJ2-2, the V gene TRBV5-6, with D possibly TRBD1 on 5 matching bases. The germline V and J ends were trimmed by 7 bases and 6 bases, with 10 bases remaining between them. The CDR3 is 12 amino acids. Germline V gene lookup returns CDR1 SGHDT and CDR2 YYEEEE. CDR3 sequence (DNA): TGTGCCAGCGCAAGGGGTTCCGGGGAGCTGTTTTTT. This translates into CASARGSGELFF.

The rearrangement uses TRBV5-4 and TRBJ1-1; D remains ambiguous. The CDR3 runs to 14 residues. V gave up 4 bases and J gave up 1 base, with 11 bases separating them. The germline gives CDR1 SGHNT, CDR2 YYREEE (reference sequence). This CDR3 reads CASSLQQANTEAFF. CDR3 nucleotides: TGTGCCAGCAGCCTCCAGCAGGCGAACACTGAAGCTTTCTTT. Supplemented by reference TRBV5-4 and TRBJ1-1, the full variable domain reads ETGVTQSPTHLIKTRGQQVTLRCSSQSGHNTVSWYQQALGQGPQFIFQYYREEENGRGNFPPRFSGLQFPNYSSELNVNALELDDSALYLCASSLQQANTEAFFGQGTRLTVV.

Only a few counts were recorded for this clonotype. CDR3: CASSPLGSGTQYF. The CDR3 region has the DNA TGTGCCAGCAGTCCGTTGGGATCTGGGACCCAGTACTTC. J is TRBJ2-5 and V is TRBV7-8; D unresolved. CDR3 length: 13 amino acids. The germline CDR1 and CDR2 sequences are SGHVS and FQNEAQ. V was trimmed by 6 bases and J by 7 bases, leaving 15 bases between them.

This chain links TRBV6-2 or TRBV6-3 with TRBJ2-4, with 13 nucleotides matching TRBD2. Unmatched junction bases numbered 12, after V lost 6 bases and J lost 7 bases. Germline assignment: CDR1 MNHEY and CDR2 SVGEGT. The CDR3 has 17 residues. The CDR3 region is CASSHYGTSGKRNIQYF. The CDR3 region has the DNA TGTGCCAGCAGCCACTATGGGACTAGCGGGAAGAGGAACATTCAGTACTTC.

V gene TRBV9 combines with J gene TRBJ2-6; D unresolved. V gave up 8 bases and J gave up 0 bases, with 12 bases separating them. Germline V lookup: CDR1 SGDLS, CDR2 YYNGEE. CDR3 length equals 15 residues. The CDR3 here is CASTGPSSGANVLTF. The CDR3 DNA sequence: TGTGCCAGTACCGGCCCGAGCTCTGGGGCCAACGTCCTGACTTTC.

This clonotype was detected only once. V usage is TRBV3-1 and J usage is TRBJ1-6, with 7 bases matching TRBD1. Unmatched junction bases numbered 5, after V lost 0 bases and J lost 6 bases. The CDR3 has 16 amino acids. CDR1 and CDR2 from the germline V gene are LGHDT and YNNKEL (reference sequence). Here the CDR3 DNA reads TGTGCCAGCAGCCAAGATTTAAGACAGGGTAATTCACCCCTCCACTTT. Its translation: CASSQDLRQGNSPLHF.

V usage is TRBV12-3 or TRBV12-4 and J usage is TRBJ1-1; no clear D gene. This CDR3 comprises 11 residues. V was trimmed by 3 bases and J by 9 bases, leaving 8 bases between them. The CDR3 protein is CASSFLAKAFF. The CDR3 region has the DNA TGTGCCAGCAGTTTTTTGGCGAAAGCTTTCTTT.

This chain joins TRBV12-3 or TRBV12-4 and TRBJ1-5; no definite D call. The CDR3 has 12 amino acids. V lost 5 bases, J lost 4 bases, and 6 bases lay in between. The CDR3 here is CASSPRNQPQHF. CDR3 nucleotides: TGTGCCAGCAGTCCTCGAAATCAGCCCCAGCATTTT.

The V call is TRBV20-1, the J call TRBJ1-1, with D tentatively TRBD1 (6 bases). V dropped 0 bases and J dropped 3 bases, with 11 bases sitting between them. In germline, CDR1 is DFQATT, CDR2 SNEGSKA (reference sequence). This CDR3 is 14 amino acids long. The CDR3 loop reads CSARDLGAYTEAFF. The CDR3, as DNA: TGCAGTGCTAGAGATCTGGGGGCCTACACTGAAGCTTTCTTT.

In its sample, this clonotype was seen many times. The V gene is TRBV5-1, the J gene TRBJ2-1; 11 bases fit TRBD2. The ends lost 0 bases at V and 7 bases at J; junction bases unmatched: 6. The germline V gene has CDR1 SGHRS and CDR2 YFSETQ. This CDR3 is built from 16 residues. The CDR3 DNA reads TGCGCCAGCAGCTTGGAGCCTAGCGGGAGGCTGAATGAGCAGTTCTTC. Translation: CASSLEPSGRLNEQFF.

In its sample, this clonotype was seen a few times. In DNA, the CDR3 is TGTGCCAGCAGCCGCGGTCCGTCCGGCGAGCAGTACTTC. Translating gives CASSRGPSGEQYF. This chain connects TRBV7-9 to TRBJ2-7; unclear D gene. The CDR3 consists of 13 residues. Looked up from germline, CDR1 is SEHNR and CDR2 is FQNEAQ (reference sequence). Trimming removed 5 bases from V and 6 bases from J, with 14 bases in between.

This clonotype was found a few times. The chain recombines TRBV11-3 with TRBJ2-5; maybe TRBD2 (5 bases). CDR1 and CDR2 (germline): SGHNT, YENEEA. This CDR3 is built from 14 residues. V lost 5 bases, J lost 3 bases, and 13 bases lay in between. In DNA, the CDR3 is TGTGCCAGCAGCCGGGATAACAGCGAAGAGACCCAGTACTTC. It specifies CASSRDNSEETQYF.

The chain couples TRBV6-1 to TRBJ1-2, with unresolved D. CDR3 size: 12 residues. The germline V and J ends were trimmed by 2 bases and 8 bases, with 9 bases remaining between them. Germline CDR1 reads MNHNS; CDR2 reads SASEGT. The CDR3 nucleotides are TGTGCCAGCAGTGAATCACGACACGGCTACACCTTC. Its translation is CASSESRHGYTF.

V and J are TRBV5-8 and TRBJ2-2; D remains unclear. CDR1 is SGHTS, CDR2 YDEGEE, per germline. The CDR3 has 15 residues. The V end was cut by 0 bases, the J end by 4 bases, with 10 bases between. Here the CDR3 DNA reads TGTGCCAGCAGCTTGGCAGGCTATCGCACCGGGGAGCTGTTTTTT. Translating it yields CASSLAGYRTGELFF.

The chain recombines TRBV5-1 with TRBJ2-3, with 15 bases fitting TRBD2. The V gene end was trimmed by 0 bases and the J gene end by 2 bases; junction bases not matched to a gene: 4. Germline CDR1 is SGHRS and CDR2 is YFSETQ. This CDR3 region has 18 residues. The CDR3 here is CASSLVGTSGRYTDTQYF. In DNA form, the CDR3 reads TGCGCCAGCAGCTTGGTTGGGACTAGCGGGAGGTACACAGATACGCAGTATTTT.

This clonotype has just a few counts. The chain joins TRBV9 to TRBJ2-2, with D maybe TRBD1 (6 bases). CDR3 length: 16 residues. The V end was cut by 3 bases, the J end by 2 bases, with 14 bases between. The germline gives CDR1 SGDLS, CDR2 YYNGEE. CDR3 sequence reads: CASSAQGDLNTGELFF. CDR3 sequence (DNA): TGTGCCAGCAGCGCACAGGGTGATTTAAACACCGGGGAGCTGTTTTTT. The variable domain in full, with the rest retrieved from reference TRBV9 and TRBJ2-2, is DSGVTQTPKHLITATGQRVTLRCSPRSGDLSVYWYQQSLDQGLQFLIQYYNGEERAKGNILERFSAQQFPDLHSELNLSSLELGDSALYFCASSAQGDLNTGELFFGEGSRLTVL.

The chain combines TRBV4-1 with TRBJ1-1, with 7 nucleotides matching TRBD1. The J segment lost 2 bases and the V segment lost 1 base, leaving 10 bases of the junction unmatched. This CDR3 is built from 17 residues. Germline loops: CDR1 MGHRA, CDR2 YSYEKL. Here the CDR3 reads CASSQVEFRGGNTEAFF. The CDR3 nucleotides are TGCGCCAGCAGCCAAGTGGAATTCAGGGGGGGAAACACTGAAGCTTTCTTT.